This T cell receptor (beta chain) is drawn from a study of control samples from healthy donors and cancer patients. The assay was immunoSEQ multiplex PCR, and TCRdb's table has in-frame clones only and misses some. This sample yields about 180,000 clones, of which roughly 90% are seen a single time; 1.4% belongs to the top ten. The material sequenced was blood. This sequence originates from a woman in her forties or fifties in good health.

The chain's CDR3 is CASSLQGAPYEQYF. The CDR3 bases are TGCGCCAGCAGCTTACAGGGGGCCCCCTACGAGCAGTACTTC. This chain uses TRBV5-1 with TRBJ2-7, with 9 bases lining up with TRBD1. The CDR3 totals 14 residues. CDR1 is SGHRS, CDR2 YFSETQ, per germline. The J segment lost 2 bases and the V segment lost 2 bases, leaving 2 bases of the junction unmatched. Together with reference TRBV5-1 and TRBJ2-7, the CDR3 gives the full variable domain: KAGVTQTPRYLIKTRGQQVTLSCSPISGHRSVSWYQQTPGQGLQFLFEYFSETQRNKGNFPGRFSGRQFSNSRSEMNVSTLELGDSALYLCASSLQGAPYEQYFGPGTRLTVT.